The 12 T cell receptor beta chains listed next were all sequenced from one sample in a study of follicular helper T cells after annual influenza vaccination. Assay: immunoSEQ multiplex PCR; the TCRdb copy retains only in-frame clones and omits some. The data contain approximately 10,000 clones, about 82% of them singletons. Regarding time point: 2015-2016 season, 7 days after influenza vaccination. Sequences were derived from CXCR5+ CD38- circulating T follicular helper cells from blood, sampled 7 days after influenza vaccination. Subset reported: circulating Tfh, non-naive CD4+CXCR5+PD-1+ (ICOS+CD38+ or ICOS-CD38-). These receptors were taken from an adult who received the influenza vaccine.

This chain uses TRBV5-1 with TRBJ2-7, with 8 bases identical to TRBD2. This CDR3 region has 14 residues. J gave up 5 bases and V 3 bases, and 7 bases lay outside the gene matches. Germline loops: CDR1 SGHRS, CDR2 YFSETQ. The CDR3 is CASSSGLVAHEQYF. CDR3 in DNA: TGCGCCAGCAGCTCGGGACTAGTGGCCCACGAGCAGTACTTC.

The rearrangement uses TRBV7-2 and TRBJ2-5; the match to TRBD1 covers 10 bases. The CDR3 has 16 amino acids. The germline V gene encodes CDR1 SGHTA and CDR2 FQGNSA. V lost 5 bases to trimming and J lost 7 bases; unmatched junction nucleotides: 13. Here the CDR3 DNA reads TGTGCCAGCAGCCGTTCCGGGACAGGGGAATCAGGGACCCAGTACTTC. Translating it yields CASSRSGTGESGTQYF.

The chain recombines TRBV11-2 with TRBJ2-3; 11 nucleotides match TRBD2. V shed 7 bases and J 3 bases; nucleotides not matched to a gene: 6. This CDR3 spans 15 amino acids. Looked up from germline, CDR1 is SGHAT and CDR2 is FQNNGV. CDR3: CASKLAGAVTDTQYF. The CDR3 DNA is TGTGCCAGCAAACTAGCGGGGGCCGTGACAGATACGCAGTATTTT.

The chain couples TRBV30 to TRBJ1-1; D not resolved. The CDR3 loop spans 12 amino acids. The V gene's germline CDR1 is GTSNPN and CDR2 SVGIG (reference sequence). The germline V and J ends were trimmed by 5 bases and 5 bases, with 12 bases remaining between them. The chain's CDR3 is CAWAPGGTEAFF. CDR3 coding DNA: TGTGCCTGGGCCCCCGGAGGAACTGAAGCTTTCTTT.

The gene calls are TRBV29-1 and TRBJ2-1; 9 bases match TRBD2. This CDR3 has 16 amino acids. In germline, CDR1 is SQVTM, CDR2 ANQGSEA. With 3 bases clipped from V and 5 bases from J, the junction kept 11 bases outside the gene matches. As DNA, the CDR3 is TGCAGCGTTGATTCTCAGGCGGGGGGGAGGCACAATGAGCAGTTCTTC. This gives the protein CSVDSQAGGRHNEQFF.

The CDR3 sequence is CASRPLRWDTNEKLFF. CDR3 nucleotide sequence: TGTGCCAGTAGGCCCTTGAGGTGGGATACTAATGAAAAACTGTTTTTT. The gene calls are TRBV19 and TRBJ1-4; D is uncertain. This CDR3 is 16 amino acids long. Germline V gene data show CDR1 as LNHDA and CDR2 as SQIVND (reference sequence). The V and J ends lost 6 bases and 2 bases respectively, with 16 bases between them.

This chain connects TRBV5-4 to TRBJ2-3; the D is unclear. Germline CDR1 and CDR2: SGHNT and YYREEE (reference sequence). V lost 6 bases and J 0 bases, leaving 8 bases between the germline ends. The CDR3 spans 13 residues. CDR3 in amino acids: CASKGWSTDTQYF. CDR3 bases: TGTGCCAGCAAAGGTTGGAGCACAGATACGCAGTATTTT.

This chain joins TRBV5-8 and TRBJ1-5; 7 bases are a match to TRBD1. The trim removed 1 base at V and 9 bases at J, leaving 13 bases unmatched. The germline gives CDR1 SGHTS, CDR2 YDEGEE. The CDR3 is 16 residues long. The CDR3 coding sequence is TGTGCCAGCAGCTTGTATGTGGCAGGGGGAAGTATGCCCCAGCATTTT. This codes for CASSLYVAGGSMPQHF.

V gene TRBV28 combines with J gene TRBJ1-1; tentatively, D is TRBD1 (6 bases). Looked up from germline, CDR1 is MDHEN and CDR2 is SYDVKM. V gave up 8 bases and J gave up 1 base, with 17 bases separating them. This CDR3 is built from 15 residues. Written as DNA, the CDR3 is TGTGCCAGCCATGTAGGGGGGCTGACGAACACTGAAGCTTTCTTT. Translating gives CASHVGGLTNTEAFF.

The gene calls are TRBV6-5 and TRBJ1-1; TRBD1 matches at 9 bases. CDR1 and CDR2 (germline): MNHEY, SVGAGI. With 7 bases clipped from V and 3 bases from J, the junction kept 3 bases outside the gene matches. The CDR3 sequence is 13 residues long. The CDR3 loop is CASTTGGYTEAFF. CDR3 DNA: TGTGCCAGCACAACAGGGGGCTACACTGAAGCTTTCTTT.

The chain has TRBV7-2 and TRBJ1-3; no firm D call. The V end was cut by 5 bases, the J end by 0 bases, with 11 bases between. Germline V CDR1 and CDR2: SGHTA, FQGNSA. This CDR3 spans 15 amino acids. This CDR3 is CASSDPIVSGNTIYF. The CDR3 region has the DNA TGTGCCAGCAGCGACCCCATAGTCTCTGGAAACACCATATATTTT. The full variable domain, in which reference TRBV7-2 and TRBJ1-3 provide the parts outside the CDR3, is GAGVSQSPSNKVTEKGKDVELRCDPISGHTALYWYRQSLGQGLEFLIYFQGNSAPDKSGLPSDRFSAERTGGSVSTLTIQRTQQEDSAVYLCASSDPIVSGNTIYFGEGSWLTVV.

The CDR3 DNA follows: TGTGCCAGCAGTCCGGGACGGGAGCTGTTTTTT. It translates to CASSPGRELFF. The chain links TRBV6-5 to TRBJ2-2, with D tentatively TRBD1 or TRBD2 (5 bases each). Trimming removed 5 bases from V and 9 bases from J, with 7 bases in between. Germline CDR1 and CDR2: MNHEY and SVGAGI. The CDR3 consists of 11 residues.